The sequence of this T cell receptor (beta chain) was determined in a study of control samples from healthy donors and cancer patients. Sequencing was performed with immunoSEQ multiplex PCR; in TCRdb, only in-frame clones are kept and a portion is missing. The sample has around 84,000 clones, around 83% seen once; the top ten hold around a tenth. CDR3 length equals 18 residues. From germline, CDR1 is KGHSH and CDR2 LQKENI. V was pared by 2 bases and J by 2 bases, with 7 bases of the junction left unmatched. The gene calls are TRBV18 and TRBJ2-6, with 9 bases that match TRBD1. The origin of this receptor is a man in his fifties or sixties with head and neck cancer. The sequenced sample consisted of PBMCs. The CDR3 here is CASSPAGTGYTGANVLTF. Here the CDR3 DNA reads TGTGCCAGCTCACCAGCCGGGACAGGGTATACTGGGGCCAACGTCCTGACTTTC.